This TCR beta chain was captured by sequencing in a study of response to subunit inactivated influenza vaccine (dated by TCRdb to about 2018). Study-wide context: To follow how T cells responded to a trivalent subunit inactivated influenza vaccine, the researchers relied on deep quantitative profiling of the T cell receptor repertoire. The paper as a whole reports these results and caveats: The authors proposed that each seasonal influenza vaccination may bring in only a limited number of new T cells.

Including the terminal cysteine and phenylalanine, the CDR3 comprises 18 residues. Only CDR3 DNA is held: 54 bases, read in frame from base 1. Clipping removes 8 bases from V and 0 bases from J, with 15 as the unmatched junction base count. As encoded in the germline V gene, CDR1 is SGHVS while CDR2 is FQNEAQ. This specimen's time point label, interpreted: 45 days after influenza vaccine administration. Libraries were made using RT-PCR. Sequencing was carried out with an Illumina HiSeq 2500. The public reads were reprocessed in TCRdb via fastp at Q25 and MiXCR, keeping in-frame beta chains. Identical CDR3 protein sequences are pooled into one entry, listed with their most common genes and DNA. For this sample the table gives about 480,000 distinct CDR3 sequences, of which 9.5% to 13% were detected only once. Jointly, the top ten make up about 12% of the sample. In the case of this clonotype: Its binding antigen is unknown. No quality values exist for individual bases; no much larger clone is one base distant.

The sequence links TRBV7-8 to TRBJ2-1, with 8 central nucleotides matching TRBD2. The receptor comes from a man in his forties or fifties who received an inactivated influenza vaccine. Donor details come from another sample of the same person, matched by shared clones. Sequences were derived from PBMCs from blood, sampled roughly 48 days after vaccination. The CDR3 corresponds to CASGIGLALPSSYNEQFF. The DNA sequence is given as TGTGCCAGCGGCATCGGACTAGCTTTACCCAGCTCCTACAATGAGCAGTTCTTC.